This T cell receptor (beta chain) originates from a study of T cells in placental villitis. The immunoSEQ assay was v4. Data came from immunoSEQ multiplex PCR; TCRdb stores just in-frame clones and leaves some out. This table has roughly 3,100 clones, 75% to 80% appearing once. Germline V CDR1 and CDR2: SEHNR, FQNEAQ (reference sequence). After removal of 2 bases from V and 2 bases from J, the junction contained 0 bases not matched to a gene. The CDR3 length is 14 residues. This TCR derives from a human patient with infectious villitis; the placental T cells may come from both mother and fetus. The chain joins TRBV7-9 to TRBJ1-5; 7 bases align to TRBD1. Sequencing was done on a sample of placental tissue containing maternal and fetal cells. The CDR3 spells CASSLTGGNQPQHF. The DNA of the CDR3 is TGTGCCAGCAGCTTAACAGGGGGCAATCAGCCCCAGCATTTT.